The 13 T cell receptor beta chains given below trace back to one sample, sequenced in a study of cytomegalovirus exposure and HLA in healthy donors. PCR used 60 Vbeta primers and 13 Jbeta primers. Data came from immunoSEQ multiplex PCR; TCRdb stores just in-frame clones and leaves some out. The data contain 150,000 to 200,000 clones, roughly 82% of them seen just once; the ten biggest clones take up about 2.6%. The sample taken for sequencing was PBMCs. The source is a woman aged 45-59 years in good health and CMV-seropositive.

There are a few counts of this clone. The V call is TRBV6-4, the J call TRBJ2-7; the D gene is possibly TRBD1 (5 bases). This CDR3 spans 14 amino acids. The V end was cut by 2 bases, the J end by 5 bases, with 13 bases between. Germline V lookup: CDR1 MRHNA, CDR2 SNTAGT. This chain's CDR3 is CASSDPTGYHEQYF. DNA for the CDR3: TGTGCCAGCAGTGACCCTACAGGTTACCACGAGCAGTACTTC.

The V gene is TRBV11-3, the J gene TRBJ2-3, with 8 bases fitting TRBD2. V lost 5 bases to trimming and J lost 6 bases; unmatched junction nucleotides: 4. The CDR3 covers 13 residues. Germline lookup yields CDR1 SGHNT and CDR2 YENEEA. The CDR3 spells CASSGTGGDTQYF. The CDR3 nucleotides are TGTGCCAGCAGCGGGACGGGGGGGGATACGCAGTATTTT.

The genes are TRBV6-5 and TRBJ2-5, with 9 bases fitting TRBD2. The J call may be faulty, since TRBJ2-7 better matches the DNA end. The CDR3 sequence is 15 residues long. The germline gives CDR1 MNHEY, CDR2 SVGAGI. The CDR3 region is CASSYRAGGSYEQYF. The CDR3 nucleotides are TGTGCCAGCAGTTATAGGGCGGGGGGGTCCTACGAGCAGTACTTC.

The chain uses TRBV11-2 and TRBJ1-3; D is undetermined. Germline-derived CDR1 and CDR2 are SGHAT and FQNNGV. V lost 5 bases, J lost 0 bases, and 11 bases lay in between. This CDR3 contains 15 residues. For the CDR3, the DNA is TGTGCCAGCAGCCCCGACCGGAGCTCTGGAAACACCATATATTTT. Amino acid sequence: CASSPDRSSGNTIYF.

CDR3 DNA: TGTGCCAGCTCCTACAGGGATTCTAACTATGGCTACACCTTC. This encodes CASSYRDSNYGYTF. The chain links TRBV9 to TRBJ1-2, with D tentatively TRBD1 (6 bases). The V and J ends lost 7 bases and 0 bases respectively, with 13 bases between them. CDR3 size: 14 residues. Germline V lookup: CDR1 SGDLS, CDR2 YYNGEE.

The CDR3 DNA sequence: TGTGCCAGCAGTTACGGTGGGGCGCATGGTTCACCCCTCCACTTT. Its translation is CASSYGGAHGSPLHF. The V and J genes are TRBV6-5 and TRBJ1-6; tentatively, D is TRBD1 (5 bases). V dropped 2 bases and J dropped 9 bases, with 14 bases sitting between them. The CDR3 sequence is 15 residues long. Germline V gene lookup returns CDR1 MNHEY and CDR2 SVGAGI.

This chain connects TRBV6-6 to TRBJ1-5, with 7 bases identical to TRBD1. From germline, CDR1 is MNHNY and CDR2 SVGAGI (reference sequence). V trimming: 4 bases; J trimming: 0 bases; junction bases outside the gene matches: 3. The CDR3 length is 15 residues. CDR3 DNA sequence: TGTGCCAGCAGTTCGGGACAGATTAGCAATCAGCCCCAGCATTTT. Translating gives CASSSGQISNQPQHF.

The rearrangement joins TRBV27 to TRBJ2-1; 10 bases match TRBD1. V lost 4 bases and J lost 7; bases outside the gene matches: 7. The CDR3 has 15 amino acids. Germline values: CDR1 MNHEY, CDR2 SMNVEV (reference sequence). The CDR3 here is CASSYPGQGRNEQFF. CDR3 in DNA: TGTGCCAGCAGTTATCCGGGACAGGGGAGGAATGAGCAGTTCTTC.

The V gene is TRBV11-2, the J gene TRBJ2-1, with 10 bases fitting TRBD2. Looked up from germline, CDR1 is SGHAT and CDR2 is FQNNGV. J gave up 0 bases and V 5 bases, and 13 bases lay outside the gene matches. This CDR3 comprises 19 residues. In DNA, the CDR3 is TGTGCCAGCAGCGCAGAGGCTAGCGGGGGCCCCAGCTCCTACAATGAGCAGTTCTTC. It encodes CASSAEASGGPSSYNEQFF.

The CDR3 DNA is TGCGCCAGCAGCCCCCGGACAGGGGGCGCCTACGAGCAGTACTTC. It encodes CASSPRTGGAYEQYF. The chain carries TRBV5-1 and TRBJ2-7, with 11 positions matching TRBD1. The CDR3 length is 15 residues. From germline, CDR1 is SGHRS and CDR2 YFSETQ. V shed 4 bases and J 2 bases; nucleotides not matched to a gene: 5.

Concerning this clone itself: At one boundary the junction diverges from the germline segment, which might be a read error. The J gene is TRBJ2-7, the V gene TRBV5-1; 7 bases align to TRBD2. Germline V gives CDR1 SGHRS, CDR2 YFSETQ. The CDR3 consists of 14 residues. CDR3 residues: CASTKGGAGYEQCF. The CDR3 coding sequence is TGCGCCAGCACCAAGGGAGGGGCTGGTTACGAGCAGTGCTTC.

This chain uses TRBV27 with TRBJ1-6; TRBD1 aligns across 10 bases. V dropped 3 bases and J dropped 10; count of bases not matched to a gene: 6. Germline CDR1 is MNHEY and CDR2 is SMNVEV (reference sequence). The CDR3 totals 15 residues. The CDR3 bases are TGTGCCAGCAGTTTTCGGACAGGGGGAAGCTCACCCCTCCACTTT. It is translated as CASSFRTGGSSPLHF.

CDR3 DNA sequence: TGTGCCAGCAGTACCTCTTGGACAGGAGAAAAACTGTTTTTT. Protein: CASSTSWTGEKLFF. The chain recombines TRBV6-5 with TRBJ1-4; TRBD1 aligns across 7 bases. This CDR3 is built from 14 residues. Per germline, CDR1 MNHEY and CDR2 SVGAGI. Losses at the gene ends were 5 bases for V and 8 bases for J; bases not matched to a gene: 8.